These T cell receptor beta chains were read from a single sample in a study of CD8 T cells in ankylosing spondylitis. MiXCR was run by TCRdb on the 5' RACE reads, yielding one entry per CDR3 protein. Of 26,000 or so distinct CDR3 sequences listed, roughly 7.3% were seen once; the top ten hold about 31%. Sequenced: blood. The receptors come from a male donor with ankylosing spondylitis or in good health (not recorded which). The CDR3 runs from the conserved cysteine through the conserved F or W. D genes are given only for firm matches. Size tells how often a clone was seen (once, few, many) or the class of an expanded clone, and some rows leave it out.

clone size	V gene	J gene	D gene	CDR3 protein	CDR3 DNA
few	TRBV20-1	TRBJ2-3	-	CSAKGTQLLGDTQYF	TGCAGTGCTAAAGGCACGCAATTATTAGGCGATACGCAGTATTTT
few	TRBV28	TRBJ2-3	-	CASSPTLGKPTGDTQYF	TGTGCCAGCAGTCCAACCTTAGGGAAGCCCACTGGGGATACGCAGTATTTT
many	TRBV5-5	TRBJ1-4	-	CASSLERNEKLFF	TGTGCCAGCAGCTTGGAGAGAAATGAAAAACTGTTTTTT
few	TRBV6-1	TRBJ1-1	-	CASRVSLSPTEAFF	TGTGCCAGCAGAGTTAGCCTATCCCCGACTGAAGCTTTCTTT
few	TRBV4-2	TRBJ1-1	-	CASSLTVFSEAFF	TGTGCCAGCAGCCTCACTGTATTCTCTGAAGCTTTCTTT
many	TRBV25-1	TRBJ2-1	-	CASTRPGTYNEQFF	TGTGCCAGCACGCGTCCCGGGACCTACAATGAGCAGTTCTTC
-	TRBV12-3/TRBV12-4	TRBJ2-3	TRBD2	CASSQREDGDTQYF	TGTGCCAGCAGCCAGCGGGAGGACGGGGATACGCAGTATTTT
-	TRBV6-2/TRBV6-3	TRBJ2-7	TRBD2	CASSPHTSAYEQYF	TGTGCCAGCAGTCCGCACACTAGCGCGTACGAGCAGTACTTC
-	TRBV12-5	TRBJ2-3	-	CASGGLATSTDTQYF	TGTGCTAGTGGGGGCCTAGCGACTAGCACAGATACGCAGTATTTT
many	TRBV7-3	TRBJ2-3	-	CASSPRHQTTQYF	TGTGCCAGCAGCCCAAGGCACCAAACTACGCAGTATTTT
-	TRBV7-2	TRBJ2-2	TRBD2	CASSRLAGVAGELFF	TGTGCCAGCAGCCGCTTGGCGGGGGTCGCCGGGGAGCTGTTTTTT
few	TRBV5-1	TRBJ2-2	TRBD2	CASSLLLRLASGELFF	TGCGCCAGCAGCTTGTTGCTACGACTAGCGTCCGGGGAGCTGTTTTTT
many	TRBV28	TRBJ1-1	TRBD1	CASSLYRGTEAFF	TGTGCCAGCAGTTTATACAGGGGCACTGAAGCTTTCTTT
many	TRBV20-1	TRBJ1-6	-	CSARPGRGSPLHF	TGCAGTGCTAGACCAGGAAGGGGTTCACCCCTCCACTTT
many	TRBV7-2	TRBJ2-2	-	CASSLGRASGLFF	TGTGCCAGCAGCTTAGGCCGGGCCAGTGGGCTGTTTTTT
many	TRBV6-2/TRBV6-3	TRBJ2-1	-	CASSYPSTTGLQFF	TGTGCCAGCAGTTACCCAAGTACGACAGGCCTCCAGTTCTTC
many	TRBV7-2	TRBJ2-1	TRBD2	CASSLGLAKMNEQFF	TGTGCCAGCAGCTTAGGACTAGCAAAGATGAATGAGCAGTTCTTC
many	TRBV7-2	TRBJ2-3	-	CASSLEGRRAQYF	TGTGCCAGCAGCTTAGAGGGCAGAAGGGCGCAGTATTTT
-	TRBV20-1	TRBJ2-1	-	CSARDLGGVGDEQFF	TGCAGTGCTAGGGACTTGGGGGGAGTTGGGGATGAGCAGTTCTTC
many	TRBV12-3/TRBV12-4	TRBJ2-3	-	CASSFDRWGGRYTQYF	TGTGCCAGCAGTTTCGATAGGTGGGGGGGCCGATATACGCAGTATTTT
-	TRBV5-6	TRBJ2-1	TRBD1	CASSFDRGTYNEQFF	TGTGCCAGCAGCTTTGACAGGGGAACCTACAATGAGCAGTTCTTC
many	TRBV7-8	TRBJ2-1	-	CASSLVSRRQSYNEQFF	TGTGCCAGCAGCTTAGTGTCCCGGAGACAGTCGTACAATGAGCAGTTCTTC
few	TRBV5-1	TRBJ2-5	-	CASSFLGRGQEETQYF	TGCGCCAGCAGCTTCCTAGGACGGGGCCAAGAGGAGACCCAGTACTTC
few	TRBV5-1	TRBJ2-2	-	CASSRAGSYTEELFF	TGCGCCAGCAGTCGGGCGGGATCCTACACCGAGGAGCTGTTTTTT
few	TRBV14	TRBJ2-7	-	CASSPGEGLAEQYF	TGTGCCAGCAGCCCCGGCGAGGGGTTAGCCGAGCAGTACTTC
medium-sized	TRBV7-8	TRBJ2-2	-	CASSLAEESNTGELFF	TGTGCCAGCAGCTTAGCGGAGGAGTCGAACACCGGGGAGCTGTTTTTT
-	TRBV9	TRBJ2-2	TRBD1	CASSFQGADTGELFF	TGTGCCAGCAGCTTCCAGGGGGCTGACACCGGGGAGCTGTTTTTT
-	TRBV7-3	TRBJ1-5	-	CASSLGVTVGNQPQHF	TGTGCCAGCAGCTTGGGCGTTACGGTAGGCAATCAGCCCCAGCATTTT
-	TRBV13	TRBJ2-3	TRBD2	CASSLGLAGEVDTQYF	TGTGCCAGCAGCTTAGGGCTAGCGGGAGAGGTAGATACGCAGTATTTT
many	TRBV12-3/TRBV12-4	TRBJ2-5	-	CASSLGAETQYF	TGTGCCAGCAGTTTAGGGGCAGAGACCCAGTACTTC
few	TRBV7-3	TRBJ2-2	TRBD2	CASSSEAGGPNTGELFF	TGTGCCAGCAGCTCCGAAGCGGGGGGCCCGAACACCGGGGAGCTGTTTTTT